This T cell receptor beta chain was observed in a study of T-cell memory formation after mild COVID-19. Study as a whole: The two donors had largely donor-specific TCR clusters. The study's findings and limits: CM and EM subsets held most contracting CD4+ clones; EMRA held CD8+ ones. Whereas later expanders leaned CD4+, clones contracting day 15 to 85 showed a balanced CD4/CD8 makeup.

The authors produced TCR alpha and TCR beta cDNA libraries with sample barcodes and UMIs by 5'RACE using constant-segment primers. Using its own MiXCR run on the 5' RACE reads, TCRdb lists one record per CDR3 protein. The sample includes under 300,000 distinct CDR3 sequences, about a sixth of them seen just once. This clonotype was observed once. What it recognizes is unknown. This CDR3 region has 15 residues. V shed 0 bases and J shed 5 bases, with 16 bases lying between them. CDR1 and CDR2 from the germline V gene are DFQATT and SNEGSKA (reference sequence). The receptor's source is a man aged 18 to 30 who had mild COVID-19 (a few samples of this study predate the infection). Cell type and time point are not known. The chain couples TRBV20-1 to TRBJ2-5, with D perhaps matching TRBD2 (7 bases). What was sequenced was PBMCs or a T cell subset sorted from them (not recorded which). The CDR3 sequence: CSARDPGGPWETQYF. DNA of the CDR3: TGCAGTGCTAGAGATCCGGGGGGCCCGTGGGAGACCCAGTACTTC.